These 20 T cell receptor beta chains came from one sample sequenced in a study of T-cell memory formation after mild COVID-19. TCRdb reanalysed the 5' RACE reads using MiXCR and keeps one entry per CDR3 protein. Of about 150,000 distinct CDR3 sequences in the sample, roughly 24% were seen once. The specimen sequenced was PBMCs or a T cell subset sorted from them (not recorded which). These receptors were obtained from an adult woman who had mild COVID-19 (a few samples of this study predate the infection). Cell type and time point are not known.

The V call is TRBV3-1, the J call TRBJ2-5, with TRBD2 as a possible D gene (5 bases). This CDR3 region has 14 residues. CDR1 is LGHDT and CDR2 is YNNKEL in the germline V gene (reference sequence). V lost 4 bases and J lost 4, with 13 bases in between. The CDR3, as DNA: TGTGCCAGCAGCCCAGGTCCGGCGGGAGAGACCCAGTACTTC. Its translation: CASSPGPAGETQYF.

This CDR3 is CASSLGGARNEQFF. The DNA of the CDR3 is TGTGCCAGCAGCTTAGGGGGCGCGAGGAATGAGCAGTTCTTC. The genes are TRBV5-8 and TRBJ2-1; TRBD1 matches 7 bases. Trimming at V came to 2 bases and at J to 7 bases, leaving 6 bases not matched to a gene. Germline V lookup: CDR1 SGHTS, CDR2 YDEGEE. This CDR3 is built from 14 residues. Variable domain in full (rest from reference TRBV5-8 and TRBJ2-1): EAGVTQSPTHLIKTRGQQATLRCSPISGHTSVYWYQQALGLGLQFLLWYDEGEERNRGNFPPRFSGRQFPNYSSELNVNALELEDSALYLCASSLGGARNEQFFGPGTRLTVL.

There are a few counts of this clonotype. The CDR3 spells CASSLGSGDTEAFF. For the CDR3, the DNA is TGCGCCAGCAGCTTGGGAAGTGGGGACACTGAAGCTTTCTTT. The chain uses TRBV5-1 and TRBJ1-1; no reliable D call. This CDR3 is 14 amino acids long. The germline CDR1 and CDR2 sequences are SGHRS and YFSETQ. The ends were cut back, 0 bases at V and 3 bases at J, with 9 bases in the middle.

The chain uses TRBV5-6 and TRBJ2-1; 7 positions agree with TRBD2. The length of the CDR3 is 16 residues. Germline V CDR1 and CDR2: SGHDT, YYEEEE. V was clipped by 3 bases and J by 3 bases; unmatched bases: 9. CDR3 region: CASSSSGGGYYNEQFF. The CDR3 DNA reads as TGTGCCAGCAGCTCCTCAGGCGGGGGTTACTACAATGAGCAGTTCTTC.

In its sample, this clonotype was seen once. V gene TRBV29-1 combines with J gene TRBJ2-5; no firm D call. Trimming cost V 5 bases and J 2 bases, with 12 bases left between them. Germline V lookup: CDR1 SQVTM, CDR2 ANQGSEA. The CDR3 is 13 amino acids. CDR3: CSVLHVGQETQYF. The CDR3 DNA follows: TGCAGCGTTCTTCACGTGGGGCAAGAGACCCAGTACTTC.

This chain's CDR3 is CASSYGTGGIGNTEAFF. The CDR3 DNA follows: TGTGCCAGCAGCTACGGGACAGGGGGTATCGGGAACACTGAAGCTTTCTTT. The chain recombines TRBV6-5 with TRBJ1-1; TRBD1 matches 11 bases. V lost 6 bases, J lost 1 base, and 10 bases stayed unmatched. From germline, CDR1 is MNHEY and CDR2 SVGAGI. This CDR3 comprises 17 residues.

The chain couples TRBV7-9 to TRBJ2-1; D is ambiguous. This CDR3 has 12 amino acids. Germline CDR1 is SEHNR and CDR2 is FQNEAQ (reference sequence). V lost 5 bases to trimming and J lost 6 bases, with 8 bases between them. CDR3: CASSHTLNEQFF. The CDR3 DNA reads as TGTGCCAGCAGCCACACTCTCAATGAGCAGTTCTTC.

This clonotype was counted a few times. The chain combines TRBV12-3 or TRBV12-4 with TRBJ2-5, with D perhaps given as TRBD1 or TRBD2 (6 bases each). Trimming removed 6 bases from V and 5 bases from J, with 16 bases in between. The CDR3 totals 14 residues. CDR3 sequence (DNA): TGTGCCAGCAGCCCGGCGGTAGGGGGGGAGACCCAGTACTTC. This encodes CASSPAVGGETQYF.

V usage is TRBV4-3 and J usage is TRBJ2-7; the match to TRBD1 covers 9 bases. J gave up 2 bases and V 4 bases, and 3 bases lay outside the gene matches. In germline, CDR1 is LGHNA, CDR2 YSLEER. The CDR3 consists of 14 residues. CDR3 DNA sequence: TGCGCCAGCAGCCTGGACAGGGGAACCTACGAGCAGTACTTC. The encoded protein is CASSLDRGTYEQYF.

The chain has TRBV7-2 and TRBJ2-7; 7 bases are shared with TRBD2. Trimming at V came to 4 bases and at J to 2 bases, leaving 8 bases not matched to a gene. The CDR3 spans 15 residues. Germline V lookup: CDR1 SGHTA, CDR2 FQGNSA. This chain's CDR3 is CASSSTPGGTYEQYF. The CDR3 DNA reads TGTGCCAGCAGCTCAACCCCCGGGGGGACCTACGAGCAGTACTTC.

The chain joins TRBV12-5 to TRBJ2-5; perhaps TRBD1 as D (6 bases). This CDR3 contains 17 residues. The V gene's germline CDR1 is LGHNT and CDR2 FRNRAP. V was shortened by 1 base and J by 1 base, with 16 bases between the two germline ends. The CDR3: CASGLDTGIGGQETQYF. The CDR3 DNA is TGTGCTAGTGGTTTGGATACAGGGATAGGAGGCCAAGAGACCCAGTACTTC.

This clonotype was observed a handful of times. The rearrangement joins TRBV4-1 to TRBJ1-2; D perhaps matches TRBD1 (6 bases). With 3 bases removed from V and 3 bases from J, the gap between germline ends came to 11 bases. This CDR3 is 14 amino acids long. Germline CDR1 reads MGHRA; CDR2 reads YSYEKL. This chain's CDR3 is CASSQADSYYGYTF. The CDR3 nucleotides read TGCGCCAGCAGCCAGGCGGACAGTTACTATGGCTACACCTTC.

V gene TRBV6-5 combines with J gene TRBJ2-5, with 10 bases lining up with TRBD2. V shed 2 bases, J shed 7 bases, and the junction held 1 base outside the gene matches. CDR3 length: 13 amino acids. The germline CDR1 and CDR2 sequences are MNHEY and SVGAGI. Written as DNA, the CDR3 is TGTGCCAGCAGTTACAGCGGGGGGGGGACCCAGTACTTC. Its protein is CASSYSGGGTQYF.

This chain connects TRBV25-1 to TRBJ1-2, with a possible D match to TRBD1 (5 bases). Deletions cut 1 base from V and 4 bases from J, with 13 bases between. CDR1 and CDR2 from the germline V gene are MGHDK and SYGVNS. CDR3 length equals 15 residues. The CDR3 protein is CASSEFSGLGYGYTF. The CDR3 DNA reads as TGTGCCAGCAGTGAATTCTCAGGGTTAGGCTATGGCTACACCTTC.

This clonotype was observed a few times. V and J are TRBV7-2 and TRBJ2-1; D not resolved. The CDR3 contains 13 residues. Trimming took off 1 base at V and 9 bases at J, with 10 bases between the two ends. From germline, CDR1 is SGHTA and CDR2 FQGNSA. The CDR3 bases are TGTGCCAGCAGCTTAGTCCCATTGAGTGAGCAGTTCTTC. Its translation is CASSLVPLSEQFF.

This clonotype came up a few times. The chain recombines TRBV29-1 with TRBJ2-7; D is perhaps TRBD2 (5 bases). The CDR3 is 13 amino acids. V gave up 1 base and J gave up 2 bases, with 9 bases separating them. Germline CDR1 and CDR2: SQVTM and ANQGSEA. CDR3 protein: CSVEGESAYEQYF. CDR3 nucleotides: TGCAGCGTTGAAGGGGAGTCAGCCTACGAGCAGTACTTC.

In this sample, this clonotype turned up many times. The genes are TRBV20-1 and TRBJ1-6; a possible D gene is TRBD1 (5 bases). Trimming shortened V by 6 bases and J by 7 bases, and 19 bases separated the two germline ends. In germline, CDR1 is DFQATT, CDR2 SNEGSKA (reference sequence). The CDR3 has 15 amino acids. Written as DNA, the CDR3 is TGCAGTGCAACACTGAAGGGGATTTCCAATTCACCCCTCCACTTT. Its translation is CSATLKGISNSPLHF.

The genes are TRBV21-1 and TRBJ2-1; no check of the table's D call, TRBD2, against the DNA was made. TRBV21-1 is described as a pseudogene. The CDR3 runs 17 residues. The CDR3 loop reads CASSKESRGRDYNEQFF. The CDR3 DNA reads TGTGCCAGCAGCAAGGAGTCTCGGGGACGGGATTACAATGAGCAGTTCTTC.

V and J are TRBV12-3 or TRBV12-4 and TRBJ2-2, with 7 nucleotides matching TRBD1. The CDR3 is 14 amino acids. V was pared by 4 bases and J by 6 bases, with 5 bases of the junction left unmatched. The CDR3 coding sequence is TGTGCCAGCAGTTCCGGGACAGCCCCCGGGGAGCTGTTTTTT. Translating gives CASSSGTAPGELFF.

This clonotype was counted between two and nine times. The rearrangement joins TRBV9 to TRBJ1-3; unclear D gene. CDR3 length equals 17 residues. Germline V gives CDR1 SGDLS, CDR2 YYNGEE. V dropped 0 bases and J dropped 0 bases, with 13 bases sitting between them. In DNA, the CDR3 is TGTGCCAGCAGCGTAGGGCGGGAGGGCGCCTCTGGAAACACCATATATTTT. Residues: CASSVGREGASGNTIYF.